Below, one TCR beta chain is given with its context. The authors' processing: Reference gene primer amplification in the assay estimated nucleated cell counts. Repertoires were generated with immunoSEQ multiplex PCR, while TCRdb's copy carries only in-frame clones and drops some. Clone size and V and J calls were adopted from that table, with D and trimming inferred from the DNA. The table records roughly 110,000 clones, about 88% of them present only once. This specimen belongs to a study of blood T cell repertoires in COVID-19. Germline CDR1 reads SEHNR; CDR2 reads FQNEAQ (reference sequence). The V and J ends lost 5 bases and 2 bases respectively, with 6 bases between them. This CDR3 has 12 residues.

The sequence came from a woman aged 70-85 years who had recovered from COVID-19. Specimen: peripheral blood. This rearrangement joins TRBV7-9 to TRBJ2-5, with D maybe TRBD1 (5 bases). The CDR3 DNA follows: TGTGCCAGCAGCCGACAGCAAGAGACCCAGTACTTC. This codes for CASSRQQETQYF.